What follows is one T cell receptor (beta chain) and its context. This CDR3 comprises 14 residues. V was clipped by 1 base and J by 15 bases; unmatched bases: 9. Looked up from germline, CDR1 is SGHDN and CDR2 is FVKESK. Original analysis: Researchers report that nucleated cell counts were estimated from reference gene primer amplification. Using immunoSEQ multiplex PCR, the repertoire was profiled, and TCRdb retains in-frame clones only, with some absent. D and trimming come from the DNA, and the V and J calls and clone size come from that table. In the table there are roughly 230,000 clones, about 80% of which are singletons. The record originates from a study of blood T cell repertoires in COVID-19. Turning to the study itself: PBMCs, B-cell-depleted T cells, or T cells provided the cDNA or gDNA that made up the material.

Clinical histories supplied by participants themselves formed the basis of cohort assignment. Symptom resolution, clearance, or two negative PCRs marked the recovered donors of Cohort 3. The chain combines TRBV14 with TRBJ1-6, with 7 positions matching TRBD1. The source of this sequence is a man aged 50 to 60 who had recovered from COVID-19. The specimen was PBMCs or T cells enriched from blood (not recorded which). Written as DNA, the CDR3 is TGTGCCAGCAGCCAAGGACAGGGCCCCTGGGGCCTCCACTTT. It codes for CASSQGQGPWGLHF.